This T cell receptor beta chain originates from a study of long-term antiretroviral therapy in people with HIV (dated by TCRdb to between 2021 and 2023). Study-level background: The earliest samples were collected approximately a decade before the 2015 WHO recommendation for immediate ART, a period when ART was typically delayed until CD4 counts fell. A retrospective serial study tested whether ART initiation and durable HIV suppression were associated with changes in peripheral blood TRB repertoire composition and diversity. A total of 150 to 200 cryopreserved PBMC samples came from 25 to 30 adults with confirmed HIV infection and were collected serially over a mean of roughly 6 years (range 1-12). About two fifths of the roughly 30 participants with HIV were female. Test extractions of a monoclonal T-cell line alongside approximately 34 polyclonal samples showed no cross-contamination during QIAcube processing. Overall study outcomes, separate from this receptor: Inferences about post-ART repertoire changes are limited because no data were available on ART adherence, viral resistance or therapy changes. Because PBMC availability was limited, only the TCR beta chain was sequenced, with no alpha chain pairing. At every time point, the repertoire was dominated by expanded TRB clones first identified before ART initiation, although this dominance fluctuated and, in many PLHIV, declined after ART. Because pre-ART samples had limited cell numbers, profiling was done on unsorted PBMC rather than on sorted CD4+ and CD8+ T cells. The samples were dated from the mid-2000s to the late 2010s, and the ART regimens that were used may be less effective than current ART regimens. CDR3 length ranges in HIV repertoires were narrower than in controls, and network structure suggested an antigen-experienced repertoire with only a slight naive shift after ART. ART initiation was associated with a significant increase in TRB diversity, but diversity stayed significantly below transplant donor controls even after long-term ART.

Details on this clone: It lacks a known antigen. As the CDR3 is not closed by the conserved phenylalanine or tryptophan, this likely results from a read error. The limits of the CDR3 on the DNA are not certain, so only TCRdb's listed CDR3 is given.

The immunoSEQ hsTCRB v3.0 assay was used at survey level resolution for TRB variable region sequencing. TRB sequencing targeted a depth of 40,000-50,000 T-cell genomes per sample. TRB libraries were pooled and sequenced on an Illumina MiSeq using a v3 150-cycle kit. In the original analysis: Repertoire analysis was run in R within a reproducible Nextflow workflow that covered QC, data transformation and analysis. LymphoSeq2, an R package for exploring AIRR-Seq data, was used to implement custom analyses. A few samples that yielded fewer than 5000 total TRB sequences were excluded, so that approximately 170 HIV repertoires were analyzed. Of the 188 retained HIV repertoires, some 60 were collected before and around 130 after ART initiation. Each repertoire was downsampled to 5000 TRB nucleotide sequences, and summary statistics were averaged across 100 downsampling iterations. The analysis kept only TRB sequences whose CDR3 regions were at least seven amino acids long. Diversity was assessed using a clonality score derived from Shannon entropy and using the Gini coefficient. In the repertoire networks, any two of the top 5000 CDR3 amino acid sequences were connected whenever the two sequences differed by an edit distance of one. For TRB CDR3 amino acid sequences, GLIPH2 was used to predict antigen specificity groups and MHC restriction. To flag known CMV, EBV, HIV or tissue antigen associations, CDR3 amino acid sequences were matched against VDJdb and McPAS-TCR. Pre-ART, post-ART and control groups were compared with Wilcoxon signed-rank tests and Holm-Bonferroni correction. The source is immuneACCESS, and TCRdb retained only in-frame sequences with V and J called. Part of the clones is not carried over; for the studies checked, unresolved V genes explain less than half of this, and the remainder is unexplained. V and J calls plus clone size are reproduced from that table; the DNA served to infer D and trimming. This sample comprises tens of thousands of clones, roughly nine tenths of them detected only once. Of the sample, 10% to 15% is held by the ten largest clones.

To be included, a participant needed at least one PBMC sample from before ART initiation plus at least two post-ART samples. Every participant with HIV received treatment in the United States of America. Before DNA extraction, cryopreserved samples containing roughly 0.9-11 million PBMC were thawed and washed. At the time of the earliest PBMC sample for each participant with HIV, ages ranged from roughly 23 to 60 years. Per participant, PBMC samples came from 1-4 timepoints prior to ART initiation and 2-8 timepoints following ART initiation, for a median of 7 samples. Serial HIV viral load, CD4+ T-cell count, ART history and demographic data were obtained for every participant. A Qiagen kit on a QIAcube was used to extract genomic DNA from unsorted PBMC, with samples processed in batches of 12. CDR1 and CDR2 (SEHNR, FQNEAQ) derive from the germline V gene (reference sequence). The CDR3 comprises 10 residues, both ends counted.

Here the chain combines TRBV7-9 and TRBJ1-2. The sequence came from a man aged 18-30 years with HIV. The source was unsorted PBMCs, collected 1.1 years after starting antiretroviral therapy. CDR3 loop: CASSLMSGSI.